What follows are 30 T cell receptor beta chains derived from one specimen sequenced in a study of somatic mutations in cytotoxic T cells in rheumatoid arthritis. Profiled with immunoSEQ multiplex PCR; TCRdb holds only in-frame clones, not every one. The sample consists of fewer than 8,500 clones, about 75% of them appearing once. The sequenced material came from CD8+ T cells sorted from blood. All receptors derive from an adult with rheumatoid arthritis.

This chain links TRBV28 with TRBJ2-4; weak D call: TRBD1 (6 bases). This CDR3 region has 14 residues. Germline lookup yields CDR1 MDHEN and CDR2 SYDVKM. The V end lost 5 bases, the J end lost 6 bases, and 14 bases lay between the germline ends. CDR3 sequence (DNA): TGTGCCAGCAGTCCCGGGATCAGGGGAAACATTCAGTACTTC. Its protein is CASSPGIRGNIQYF. Combining the CDR3 with reference TRBV28 and TRBJ2-4 gives the whole variable domain DVKVTQSSRYLVKRTGEKVFLECVQDMDHENMFWYRQDPGLGLRLIYFSYDVKMKEKGDIPEGYSVSREKKERFSLILESASTNQTSMYLCASSPGIRGNIQYFGAGTRLSVL.

J is TRBJ1-2 and V is TRBV6-4; tentative D call: TRBD1 (5 bases). Germline V lookup: CDR1 MRHNA, CDR2 SNTAGT. The CDR3 length is 14 residues. Trimming took off 5 bases at V and 5 bases at J, with 15 bases between the two ends. The CDR3 coding sequence is TGTGCCAGCAGTCCAGGGATCGGGTCATATGGCTACACCTTC. It translates to CASSPGIGSYGYTF.

This chain uses TRBV7-8 with TRBJ1-5, with D maybe TRBD1 (5 bases). This CDR3 is built from 12 residues. CDR1 and CDR2 from the germline V gene are SGHVS and FQNEAQ. The V end lost 5 bases, the J end lost 6 bases, and 8 bases lay between the germline ends. For the CDR3, the DNA is TGTGCCAGCAGCGCGGGGCGTCAGCCCCAGCATTTT. This sequence encodes CASSAGRQPQHF.

The V call is TRBV7-2, the J call TRBJ2-7; TRBD2 aligns across 12 bases. Losses at the gene ends were 5 bases for V and 3 bases for J; bases not matched to a gene: 5. There are 15 residues in the CDR3. CDR1 and CDR2 from the germline V gene are SGHTA and FQGNSA. The CDR3 DNA sequence: TGTGCCAGCAGCCAACTAGCGGGGGGATACTACGAGCAGTACTTC. It yields the protein CASSQLAGGYYEQYF.

This chain uses TRBV9 with TRBJ2-1; D not resolved. Trimming shortened V by 3 bases and J by 0 bases, and 4 bases separated the two germline ends. This CDR3 is built from 13 residues. The germline V gene has CDR1 SGDLS and CDR2 YYNGEE. CDR3 protein: CASSASSYNEQFF. CDR3 bases: TGTGCCAGCAGCGCAAGCTCCTACAATGAGCAGTTCTTC.

The CDR3 spells CASSPTGREGKTQYF. For the CDR3, the DNA is TGTGCCAGCAGCCCGACGGGCAGGGAAGGGAAGACCCAGTACTTC. This sequence joins TRBV7-9 and TRBJ2-5; possibly TRBD1 for D (5 bases). Germline CDR1 is SEHNR and CDR2 is FQNEAQ (reference sequence). The CDR3 consists of 15 residues. Trimming left V 5 bases short and J 6 bases short, with 19 bases between.

By sample fraction, this clone is medium-sized. This chain links TRBV5-1 with TRBJ1-5, with D possibly being TRBD1 (6 bases). This CDR3 contains 15 residues. V lost 5 bases, J lost 5 bases, and 17 bases lay in between. Germline loops: CDR1 SGHRS, CDR2 YFSETQ. The CDR3 sequence: CASRKTGATDQPQHF. The CDR3 nucleotides are TGCGCCAGCAGGAAGACAGGAGCCACCGATCAGCCCCAGCATTTT.

V and J are TRBV2 and TRBJ2-7; D gene ambiguous. CDR1 and CDR2 (germline): SNHLY, FYNNEI. The CDR3 sequence is 14 residues long. V was shortened by 4 bases and J by 3 bases, with 13 bases between the two germline ends. The CDR3 bases are TGTGCCAGCAGTGGACCGGGCCTCGACTACGAGCAGTACTTC. As protein: CASSGPGLDYEQYF.

This clone was observed a single time. The rearrangement links TRBV7-9 to TRBJ2-3; TRBD1 matches 9 bases. The CDR3 has 16 residues. V gave up 3 bases and J gave up 4 bases; unmatched junction bases: 8. Germline V gene data show CDR1 as SEHNR and CDR2 as FQNEAQ (reference sequence). The CDR3 reads CASSFRQGGYADTQYF. The CDR3 nucleotides read TGTGCCAGCAGCTTCCGACAGGGGGGTTACGCAGATACGCAGTATTTT.

The chain couples TRBV28 to TRBJ1-5, with D maybe TRBD1 (5 bases). The CDR3 extends over 15 amino acids. Germline lookup yields CDR1 MDHEN and CDR2 SYDVKM. CDR3 protein: CASVRRGTSNQPQHF. The CDR3 DNA follows: TGTGCGTCCGTGCGACGGGGGACGAGCAATCAGCCCCAGCATTTT.

J is TRBJ1-1 and V is TRBV28, with D unresolved. Trimming removed 5 bases from V and 12 bases from J, with 13 bases in between. CDR1 is MDHEN, CDR2 SYDVKM, per germline. The CDR3 extends over 11 amino acids. Written as DNA, the CDR3 is TGTGCCAGCAGTCCTTCCGTGGGTTCTTTCTTT. This codes for CASSPSVGSFF.

The CDR3 loop is CASSSRGGGTSSGNTIYF. The CDR3 coding sequence is TGTGCCAGCAGCTCTCGCGGGGGAGGGACAAGCTCTGGAAACACCATATATTTT. V and J are TRBV7-8 and TRBJ1-3, with a tentative D call TRBD1 (6 bases). Germline V CDR1 and CDR2: SGHVS, FQNEAQ. V dropped 4 bases and J dropped 0 bases, with 19 bases sitting between them. The CDR3 covers 18 residues.

The sample holds one count of this clone. This chain links TRBV4-1 with TRBJ2-1; TRBD2 is a possible D gene (5 bases). The CDR3 loop spans 12 amino acids. Germline CDR1 and CDR2: MGHRA and YSYEKL. V lost 6 bases and J 6 bases, leaving 9 bases between the germline ends. The CDR3 DNA sequence: TGCGCCAGCAGTAAAGGAGGCAATGAGCAGTTCTTC. The encoded protein is CASSKGGNEQFF.

This clone was counted a single time. This chain connects TRBV28 to TRBJ2-7; maybe TRBD1 (7 bases). This CDR3 has 13 residues. Trimming stripped 8 bases from V and 4 bases from J, with 15 bases between. Germline loops: CDR1 MDHEN, CDR2 SYDVKM. CDR3 DNA: TGTGCCAGCGGAATGACAGGGAGGTACGAGCAGTACTTC. Protein: CASGMTGRYEQYF.

This chain connects TRBV10-1 to TRBJ1-1, with 7 bases lining up with TRBD1. This CDR3 has 15 amino acids. Germline CDR1 and CDR2: WNHNN and SYGVQD (reference sequence). The J segment lost 10 bases and the V segment lost 6 bases, leaving 17 bases of the junction unmatched. DNA of the CDR3: TGCGCCAGCAGAGAAAGGGACAGCCTTATGGTGGGAGCTTTCTTT. Translating gives CASRERDSLMVGAFF.

The chain recombines TRBV2 with TRBJ1-3; D uncertain. V was cut by 8 bases and J by 2 bases, with 10 bases left in between. CDR1 is SNHLY, CDR2 FYNNEI, per germline. The CDR3 is made up of 13 amino acids. The CDR3 reads CASALGAGNTIYF. The CDR3 region has the DNA TGTGCCAGCGCTCTCGGAGCTGGAAACACCATATATTTT.

The V gene is TRBV11-2, the J gene TRBJ1-3, with TRBD1 identical over 8 bases. The CDR3 sequence is 17 residues long. The germline V gene encodes CDR1 SGHAT and CDR2 FQNNGV. V lost 5 bases, J lost 0 bases, and 9 bases stayed unmatched. This CDR3 reads CASSLSTGAFSGNTIYF. The CDR3 DNA reads as TGTGCCAGCAGCCTCTCGACAGGGGCCTTCTCTGGAAACACCATATATTTT.

This rearrangement joins TRBV28 to TRBJ2-2; 7 bases line up with TRBD1. The CDR3 consists of 16 residues. The V gene end was trimmed by 7 bases and the J gene end by 4 bases; junction bases not matched to a gene: 12. The germline gives CDR1 MDHEN, CDR2 SYDVKM. The CDR3 bases are TGTGCCAGCATCCAACTGGACAGGCCGGGCACCGGGGAGCTGTTTTTT. As protein: CASIQLDRPGTGELFF.

This sequence joins TRBV7-6 and TRBJ2-2, with TRBD1 identical over 7 bases. V was pared by 5 bases and J by 5 bases, with 8 bases of the junction left unmatched. CDR1 and CDR2 (germline): SGHVS, FNYEAQ. The CDR3 runs to 15 residues. CDR3 loop: CASSVRGLETGELFF. The CDR3 nucleotides read TGTGCCAGCAGCGTAAGGGGGCTTGAGACCGGGGAGCTGTTTTTT.

The J gene is TRBJ1-2, the V gene TRBV6-5, with TRBD1 as a possible D gene (6 bases). Germline values: CDR1 MNHEY, CDR2 SVGAGI. The CDR3 has 14 amino acids. Between the trimmed V and J ends, which lost 6 bases and 9 bases, there was a span of 20 bases. This CDR3 reads CASSRLTGSLRYTF. The CDR3 DNA sequence: TGTGCCAGCAGCCGCCTCACAGGGTCCCTTCGCTACACCTTC.

This chain connects TRBV5-8 to TRBJ2-5; possible D gene TRBD2, 6 bases. Trimming took off 3 bases at V and 4 bases at J, with 10 bases between the two ends. Germline V gene lookup returns CDR1 SGHTS and CDR2 YDEGEE. The CDR3 is 13 amino acids. This CDR3 reads CASSSGTLETQYF. The CDR3 DNA is TGTGCCAGCAGCTCCGGGACTCTAGAGACCCAGTACTTC.

The table lists this clone with a few counts. The chain combines TRBV2 with TRBJ2-1, with 7 bases that match TRBD1. The CDR3 loop spans 13 amino acids. The J segment lost 8 bases and the V segment lost 10 bases, leaving 11 bases of the junction unmatched. CDR1 is SNHLY, CDR2 FYNNEI, per germline. CDR3 nucleotides: TGTGCCACCAGGACAGGCGGGTGGGATGAGCAGTTCTTC. Amino acid sequence: CATRTGGWDEQFF.

The chain recombines TRBV2 with TRBJ2-7, with a weak D call TRBD2 (6 bases). Germline-derived CDR1 and CDR2 are SNHLY and FYNNEI. The CDR3 length is 15 residues. Trimming took 6 bases from V and 5 from J, leaving 20 bases between them. The DNA for the CDR3 is TGTGCCAGCAGCTTAGCGGCGGGGTCCGTCCACGAGCAGTACTTC. This encodes CASSLAAGSVHEQYF.

This clone was observed a handful of times. The chain couples TRBV6-4 to TRBJ2-3, with 8 bases matching TRBD2. This CDR3 spans 15 amino acids. The V segment lost 5 bases and the J segment 5 bases; nucleotides outside the gene matches: 9. Germline-derived CDR1 and CDR2 are MRHNA and SNTAGT. As DNA, the CDR3 is TGTGCCAGCAGTCCAGCGGGAGAGGGGGGAGATACGCAGTATTTT. This encodes CASSPAGEGGDTQYF.

V and J are TRBV6-1 and TRBJ2-2; no reliable D call. Per germline, CDR1 MNHNS and CDR2 SASEGT. This CDR3 has 15 amino acids. Trimming pared 1 base from V and 5 bases from J, leaving 11 bases between. Here the CDR3 reads CASSEVRYFTGELFF. The CDR3 DNA is TGTGCCAGCAGTGAAGTTCGGTACTTTACCGGGGAGCTGTTTTTT.

The chain links TRBV7-2 to TRBJ2-1; 9 bases agree with TRBD2. The CDR3 has 17 residues. The V gene end was trimmed by 5 bases and the J gene end by 7 bases; junction bases not matched to a gene: 15. CDR1 is SGHTA, CDR2 FQGNSA, per germline. This CDR3 reads CASSLVHFRTSVNEQFF. The CDR3 bases are TGTGCCAGCAGCCTCGTACACTTTCGGACTAGCGTGAATGAGCAGTTCTTC. The entire variable domain, with the rest obtained from reference TRBV7-2 and TRBJ2-1, is as follows: GAGVSQSPSNKVTEKGKDVELRCDPISGHTALYWYRQSLGQGLEFLIYFQGNSAPDKSGLPSDRFSAERTGGSVSTLTIQRTQQEDSAVYLCASSLVHFRTSVNEQFFGPGTRLTVL.

The rearrangement joins TRBV9 to TRBJ2-3, with 9 positions matching TRBD1. The J segment lost 2 bases and the V segment lost 4 bases, leaving 5 bases of the junction unmatched. The CDR3 has 15 amino acids. Germline lookup yields CDR1 SGDLS and CDR2 YYNGEE. CDR3: CASSIRDRDTDTQYF. CDR3 sequence (DNA): TGTGCCAGCAGCATCCGGGACAGGGACACAGATACGCAGTATTTT.

The CDR3 DNA reads as TGTGCCAGCAGCACTCGGGGTGGGTTTCAGCCCCAGCATTTT. It encodes CASSTRGGFQPQHF. The chain recombines TRBV7-8 with TRBJ1-5, with D hard to call. CDR1 and CDR2 from the germline V gene are SGHVS and FQNEAQ. The CDR3 is 14 residues long. Trimming removed 5 bases at V and 6 bases at J, with 14 bases between.

V usage is TRBV25-1 and J usage is TRBJ2-2; a possible D gene is TRBD2 (5 bases). The CDR3 has 13 residues. From germline, CDR1 is MGHDK and CDR2 SYGVNS. Trimming pared 5 bases from V and 3 bases from J, leaving 7 bases between. The CDR3 sequence: CASSTGDTGELFF. In nucleotides, the CDR3 is TGTGCCAGCAGTACCGGGGACACCGGGGAGCTGTTTTTT.

This rearrangement joins TRBV4-1 to TRBJ2-5; D is unresolved. V gave up 3 bases and J gave up 4 bases, with 15 bases separating them. This CDR3 region has 15 residues. Germline CDR1 reads MGHRA; CDR2 reads YSYEKL. CDR3 sequence: CASSQVIGPGETQYF. The CDR3 bases are TGCGCCAGCAGCCAGGTTATCGGGCCGGGAGAGACCCAGTACTTC.